The sequence of this TCR beta chain was determined in a study of T cell changes during pregnancy in multiple sclerosis. In germline, CDR1 is SGHNT, CDR2 YYREEE (reference sequence). With V trimmed by 0 bases and J by 7 bases, 4 bases remained unmatched. The CDR3 has 14 residues. The assay was immunoSEQ multiplex PCR, and TCRdb's table has in-frame clones only and misses some. The sample has tens of thousands of clones, around 90% seen once. This specimen consisted of CD4+ T cells from peripheral blood mononuclear cells, obtained in the third trimester of pregnancy. The chain employs TRBV5-4 and TRBJ2-1; TRBD1 agrees at 7 bases. The TCR originated in a female donor with multiple sclerosis, enrolled in a pregnancy study. The CDR3, as DNA: TGTGCCAGCAGCTTGGCCAACAGGGGAAATGAGCAGTTCTTC. This encodes CASSLANRGNEQFF.